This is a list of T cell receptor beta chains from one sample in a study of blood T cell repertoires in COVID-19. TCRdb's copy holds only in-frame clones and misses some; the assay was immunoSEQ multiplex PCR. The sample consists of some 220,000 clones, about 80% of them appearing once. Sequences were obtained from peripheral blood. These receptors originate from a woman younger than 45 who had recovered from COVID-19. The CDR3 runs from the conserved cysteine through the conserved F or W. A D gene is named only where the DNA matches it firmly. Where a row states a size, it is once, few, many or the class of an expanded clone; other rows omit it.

CDR3aa: CASSTELAGDIYNEQFF; CDR3nt: TGTGCCAGTAGTACAGAGTTAGCGGGAGACATCTACAATGAGCAGTTCTTC; j_gene: TRBJ2-1; v_gene: TRBV19; abundance: NA; d_gene: TRBD2
CDR3aa: CASSEGQGSPDTQYF; CDR3nt: TGTGCCAGCAGCGAGGGACAGGGGTCCCCAGATACGCAGTATTTT; j_gene: TRBJ2-3; v_gene: TRBV5-6; abundance: NA; d_gene: TRBD1
CDR3aa: CASRSRDREKEQFF; CDR3nt: TGTGCCAGCAGGTCCCGGGACAGGGAAAAGGAGCAGTTCTTC; j_gene: TRBJ2-1; v_gene: TRBV5-4; abundance: NA; d_gene: TRBD1
CDR3aa: CAISERAGGVIGMKGPEAFF; CDR3nt: TGTGCCATCAGTGAGAGGGCTGGGGGGGTAATTGGGATGAAAGGGCCTGAAGCTTTCTTT; j_gene: TRBJ1-1; v_gene: TRBV10-3; abundance: NA; d_gene: NA
CDR3aa: CASSHGQTGTDTQYF; CDR3nt: TGTGCCAGCAGCCACGGACAGACCGGCACAGATACGCAGTATTTT; j_gene: TRBJ2-3; v_gene: TRBV3-1/TRBV3-2; abundance: NA; d_gene: NA
CDR3aa: CATAHRGGYEQYF; CDR3nt: TGTGCCACAGCCCACAGGGGGGGTTACGAGCAGTACTTC; j_gene: TRBJ2-7; v_gene: TRBV24-1; abundance: few; d_gene: NA
CDR3aa: CASSFWGDRVRGYTF; CDR3nt: TGTGCCAGCAGTTTTTGGGGGGACAGGGTACGGGGCTACACCTTC; j_gene: TRBJ1-2; v_gene: TRBV28; abundance: NA; d_gene: TRBD1
CDR3aa: CASSLGGDWSYEQYF; CDR3nt: TGTGCCAGCAGCTTAGGTGGCGACTGGTCCTACGAGCAGTACTTC; j_gene: TRBJ2-7; v_gene: TRBV7-9; abundance: NA; d_gene: NA
CDR3aa: CAWSQVVVGTEAFF; CDR3nt: TGTGCCTGGAGTCAGGTCGTCGTGGGCACTGAAGCTTTCTTT; j_gene: TRBJ1-1; v_gene: TRBV30; abundance: once; d_gene: NA
CDR3aa: CASTTDRGRSPLHF; CDR3nt: TGTGCCAGCACCACAGACAGGGGACGATCACCCCTCCACTTT; j_gene: TRBJ1-6; v_gene: TRBV5-4; abundance: NA; d_gene: TRBD1
CDR3aa: CAWSGGRGDYGYTF; CDR3nt: TGTGCCTGGAGTGGGGGACGCGGGGACTATGGCTACACCTTC; j_gene: TRBJ1-2; v_gene: TRBV30; abundance: once; d_gene: NA
CDR3aa: CASSLVGSGNTGELFF; CDR3nt: TGTGCCAGCAGCTTAGTGGGTAGCGGGAACACCGGGGAGCTGTTTTTT; j_gene: TRBJ2-2; v_gene: TRBV7-2; abundance: NA; d_gene: NA
CDR3aa: CASSQAGTTYEQYF; CDR3nt: TGCGCCAGCAGCCAAGCTGGGACTACCTACGAGCAGTACTTC; j_gene: TRBJ2-7; v_gene: TRBV4-1; abundance: few; d_gene: TRBD2
CDR3aa: CASAGTGSDEQFF; CDR3nt: TGCGCCAGCGCCGGGACAGGGTCTGACGAGCAGTTCTTC; j_gene: TRBJ2-1; v_gene: TRBV5-1; abundance: NA; d_gene: TRBD1
CDR3aa: CASSFGYATGNLYEQYF; CDR3nt: TGTGCCAGCAGTTTCGGTTACGCGACAGGGAATCTTTACGAGCAGTACTTC; j_gene: TRBJ2-7; v_gene: TRBV28; abundance: NA; d_gene: TRBD1
CDR3aa: CASSPPGGGETQYF; CDR3nt: TGTGCCAGCTCACCACCAGGCGGGGGCGAGACCCAGTACTTC; j_gene: TRBJ2-5; v_gene: TRBV18; abundance: NA; d_gene: NA
CDR3aa: CSVEEGRGTGELFF; CDR3nt: TGCAGCGTTGAAGAGGGGCGCGGAACCGGGGAGCTGTTTTTT; j_gene: TRBJ2-2; v_gene: TRBV29-1; abundance: NA; d_gene: NA
CDR3aa: CASSEGTIQETQYF; CDR3nt: TGTGCCAGCAGTGAAGGGACTATCCAAGAGACCCAGTACTTC; j_gene: TRBJ2-5; v_gene: TRBV6-1; abundance: NA; d_gene: NA
CDR3aa: CASKEAENIQYF; CDR3nt: TGTGCCAGCAAGGAGGCAGAAAACATTCAGTACTTC; j_gene: TRBJ2-4; v_gene: TRBV28; abundance: NA; d_gene: NA
CDR3aa: CASSHERARALNGYTF; CDR3nt: TGCGCCAGCAGTCATGAACGTGCCAGGGCCCTAAATGGCTACACCTTC; j_gene: TRBJ1-2; v_gene: TRBV5-1; abundance: NA; d_gene: NA
CDR3aa: CASSFWSSYNEQFF; CDR3nt: TGTGCCAGCAGTTTCTGGAGCTCCTACAATGAGCAGTTCTTC; j_gene: TRBJ2-1; v_gene: TRBV28; abundance: NA; d_gene: NA
CDR3aa: CASSLSRGVEAFF; CDR3nt: TGTGCCAGCAGTTTATCCAGGGGAGTTGAAGCTTTCTTT; j_gene: TRBJ1-1; v_gene: TRBV28; abundance: NA; d_gene: NA
CDR3aa: CASSNGTSGRANEQFF; CDR3nt: TGTGCCAGCAGCAACGGGACTAGCGGGAGGGCAAATGAGCAGTTCTTC; j_gene: TRBJ2-1; v_gene: TRBV5-7; abundance: NA; d_gene: TRBD2
CDR3aa: CASSYASGGGYEQYF; CDR3nt: TGTGCCAGCAGTTACGCTAGCGGGGGGGGCTACGAGCAGTACTTC; j_gene: TRBJ2-7; v_gene: TRBV6-5; abundance: few; d_gene: TRBD2
CDR3aa: CASVVTGTGTYEQYF; CDR3nt: TGTGCCAGCGTTGTGACCGGGACAGGGACCTACGAGCAGTACTTC; j_gene: TRBJ2-7; v_gene: TRBV28; abundance: NA; d_gene: TRBD1
CDR3aa: CASSPGGQGGYESIQYF; CDR3nt: TGTGCCAGCAGCCCTGGCGGACAGGGCGGATATGAGAGCATTCAGTACTTC; j_gene: TRBJ2-4; v_gene: TRBV3-1/TRBV3-2; abundance: NA; d_gene: TRBD1
CDR3aa: CASSEADMNTEAFF; CDR3nt: TGTGCCAGCTCCGAGGCGGATATGAACACTGAAGCTTTCTTT; j_gene: TRBJ1-1; v_gene: TRBV18; abundance: once; d_gene: NA
CDR3aa: CATSIEGGEQYF; CDR3nt: TGTGCCACCAGCATAGAAGGGGGCGAGCAGTACTTC; j_gene: TRBJ2-7; v_gene: TRBV15; abundance: NA; d_gene: NA
CDR3aa: CASGLEWGESKNIQYF; CDR3nt: TGTGCTAGTGGTTTAGAGTGGGGGGAATCCAAAAACATTCAGTACTTC; j_gene: TRBJ2-4; v_gene: TRBV12-5; abundance: NA; d_gene: NA
CDR3aa: CASSLGGRAKNIQYF; CDR3nt: TGTGCCAGCAGTTTAGGCGGGAGGGCCAAAAACATTCAGTACTTC; j_gene: TRBJ2-4; v_gene: TRBV27; abundance: NA; d_gene: TRBD2
CDR3aa: CASSAGLAGGYSYNEQFF; CDR3nt: TGTGCCAGCAGTGCTGGGCTAGCGGGGGGTTACTCCTACAATGAGCAGTTCTTC; j_gene: TRBJ2-1; v_gene: TRBV25-1; abundance: NA; d_gene: TRBD2
CDR3aa: CASSPYRGGETEAFF; CDR3nt: TGTGCCAGCTCACCCTACCGGGGGGGTGAGACTGAAGCTTTCTTT; j_gene: TRBJ1-1; v_gene: TRBV18; abundance: NA; d_gene: NA
CDR3aa: CASRRTSGSVSPETQYF; CDR3nt: TGTGCCAGCAGGAGGACTAGCGGGAGTGTCTCGCCAGAGACCCAGTACTTC; j_gene: TRBJ2-5; v_gene: TRBV27; abundance: NA; d_gene: TRBD2
CDR3aa: CASRGLAGSYEQFF; CDR3nt: TGTGCCAGCAGAGGACTAGCGGGAAGTTATGAGCAGTTCTTC; j_gene: TRBJ2-1; v_gene: TRBV6-4; abundance: NA; d_gene: TRBD2
CDR3aa: CASSLLQGDTGELFF; CDR3nt: TGTGCCAGCAGCTTACTTCAGGGCGACACCGGGGAGCTGTTTTTT; j_gene: TRBJ2-2; v_gene: TRBV7-9; abundance: NA; d_gene: NA
CDR3aa: CASSSGTGSSAFF; CDR3nt: TGTGCCAGCAGCTCCGGGACAGGCTCCTCGGCTTTCTTT; j_gene: TRBJ1-1; v_gene: TRBV7-9; abundance: NA; d_gene: TRBD1
CDR3aa: CASSRQAEKLFF; CDR3nt: TGTGCCAGCAGCAGACAGGCTGAAAAACTGTTTTTT; j_gene: TRBJ1-4; v_gene: TRBV25-1; abundance: NA; d_gene: NA
CDR3aa: CASAYPGTGRNEQYF; CDR3nt: TGTGCCAGCGCCTATCCGGGGACAGGGAGAAACGAGCAGTACTTC; j_gene: TRBJ2-7; v_gene: TRBV27; abundance: NA; d_gene: TRBD1
CDR3aa: CASRLTTGTVGEKLFF; CDR3nt: TGCGCCAGCAGATTGACGACCGGGACAGTGGGTGAAAAACTGTTTTTT; j_gene: TRBJ1-4; v_gene: TRBV5-1; abundance: NA; d_gene: TRBD1
CDR3aa: CAVGRGDYGYTF; CDR3nt: TGTGCCGTCGGGCGCGGGGACTATGGCTACACCTTC; j_gene: TRBJ1-2; v_gene: TRBV6-5; abundance: once; d_gene: NA
CDR3aa: CASSPAGGAENYGYTF; CDR3nt: TGTGCCAGCTCACCGGCCGGGGGGGCGGAGAACTATGGCTACACCTTC; j_gene: TRBJ1-2; v_gene: TRBV18; abundance: NA; d_gene: NA
CDR3aa: CASSMGQSYEQYF; CDR3nt: TGTGCCAGTAGTATGGGCCAGAGTTACGAGCAGTACTTC; j_gene: TRBJ2-7; v_gene: TRBV19; abundance: NA; d_gene: NA
CDR3aa: CASTAGVTDTQYF; CDR3nt: TGTGCCAGTACTGCAGGGGTCACAGATACGCAGTATTTT; j_gene: TRBJ2-3; v_gene: TRBV6-6; abundance: NA; d_gene: NA
CDR3aa: CASSIRFGRRARSAGQETQYF; CDR3nt: TGTGCCAGCAGCATTCGTTTTGGAAGAAGGGCCCGGTCAGCGGGACAAGAGACCCAGTACTTC; j_gene: TRBJ2-5; v_gene: TRBV21-1; abundance: NA; d_gene: NA
CDR3aa: CASSPQGETQYF; CDR3nt: TGTGCCAGCAGCCCACAGGGGGAGACCCAGTACTTC; j_gene: TRBJ2-5; v_gene: TRBV7-2; abundance: few; d_gene: TRBD1
CDR3aa: CASLLRTSGSLSSYNEQFF; CDR3nt: TGCGCCAGCTTACTTCGGACTAGCGGGAGCCTCAGCTCCTACAATGAGCAGTTCTTC; j_gene: TRBJ2-1; v_gene: TRBV10-2; abundance: NA; d_gene: TRBD2
CDR3aa: CASSLSSGLGGELFF; CDR3nt: TGTGCCAGCAGCTTAAGTAGCGGGCTAGGCGGGGAGCTGTTTTTT; j_gene: TRBJ2-2; v_gene: TRBV7-2; abundance: NA; d_gene: TRBD2
CDR3aa: CASSPDREGTDTQYF; CDR3nt: TGTGCCAGCAGTCCAGATCGGGAGGGAACAGATACGCAGTATTTT; j_gene: TRBJ2-3; v_gene: TRBV27; abundance: NA; d_gene: TRBD2
CDR3aa: CASRTAGAGELFF; CDR3nt: TGTGCCAGCAGGACAGCGGGAGCCGGGGAGCTGTTTTTT; j_gene: TRBJ2-2; v_gene: TRBV6-6; abundance: NA; d_gene: TRBD2
CDR3aa: CASKVGQGYEQYF; CDR3nt: TGTGCCAGCAAGGTGGGCCAGGGCTACGAGCAGTACTTC; j_gene: TRBJ2-7; v_gene: TRBV28; abundance: NA; d_gene: NA
CDR3aa: CASSPSQREYYEQYF; CDR3nt: TGCGCCAGCAGCCCCTCCCAGCGGGAGTACTACGAGCAGTACTTC; j_gene: TRBJ2-7; v_gene: TRBV4-1; abundance: few; d_gene: TRBD2
CDR3aa: CASSQGTGKEKLFF; CDR3nt: TGTGCCAGCAGTCAGGGGACAGGGAAGGAAAAACTGTTTTTT; j_gene: TRBJ1-4; v_gene: TRBV28; abundance: few; d_gene: TRBD1
CDR3aa: CASSSSGTSGSGELFF; CDR3nt: TGTGCCAGCAGTTCCTCCGGGACTAGCGGATCCGGGGAGCTGTTTTTT; j_gene: TRBJ2-2; v_gene: TRBV6-6; abundance: NA; d_gene: TRBD2
CDR3aa: CASSLTGHEQYF; CDR3nt: TGTGCCAGCAGTTTGACAGGGCACGAGCAGTACTTC; j_gene: TRBJ2-7; v_gene: TRBV12-3/TRBV12-4; abundance: NA; d_gene: TRBD1
CDR3aa: CASSVGGEDRGNSPLHF; CDR3nt: TGTGCCAGCAGCGTAGGGGGGGAGGACAGGGGAAATTCACCCCTCCACTTT; j_gene: TRBJ1-6; v_gene: TRBV9; abundance: NA; d_gene: TRBD1
CDR3aa: CASSLGTSGREGQFF; CDR3nt: TGCGCCAGCAGCTTGGGTACTAGCGGGAGGGAGGGGCAGTTCTTC; j_gene: TRBJ2-1; v_gene: TRBV5-1; abundance: NA; d_gene: TRBD2
CDR3aa: CASSHERSEHTF; CDR3nt: TGTGCCAGCAGTCATGAGAGGTCCGAGCACACCTTC; j_gene: TRBJ1-2; v_gene: TRBV11-2; abundance: NA; d_gene: NA
CDR3aa: CASRKPTSGSSEQYF; CDR3nt: TGTGCCAGCAGAAAACCTACTAGCGGGAGTAGCGAGCAGTACTTC; j_gene: TRBJ2-7; v_gene: TRBV28; abundance: NA; d_gene: TRBD2
CDR3aa: CASSMGRGYGYTF; CDR3nt: TGTGCCAGTAGTATGGGGAGGGGCTATGGCTACACCTTC; j_gene: TRBJ1-2; v_gene: TRBV19; abundance: few; d_gene: NA